A single sample gave rise to the 6 T cell receptor beta chains below, sequenced in a study of blood T cell repertoires in COVID-19. The table came from immunoSEQ multiplex PCR; TCRdb's copy has only in-frame clones and leaves some out. Of more than 150,000 clones listed, roughly 87% are singletons. The specimen sequenced was PBMCs or T cells enriched from blood (not recorded which). The origin of the receptors is a woman aged 50 to 60 who had recovered from COVID-19.

This chain joins TRBV14 and TRBJ2-7; TRBD2 agrees at 13 bases. The V and J ends lost 3 bases and 4 bases, in that order; junction bases with no gene match: 3. The CDR3 sequence is 15 residues long. From germline, CDR1 is SGHDN and CDR2 FVKESK. The CDR3 DNA is TGTGCCAGCAGCCAGGGACTAGCGGGACCTTACGAGCAGTACTTC. Its translation: CASSQGLAGPYEQYF.

V gene TRBV6-4 combines with J gene TRBJ2-3; 12 bases fit TRBD1. Germline V CDR1 and CDR2: MRHNA, SNTAGT. The CDR3 consists of 16 residues. Unmatched junction bases numbered 10, after V lost 6 bases and J lost 6 bases. As DNA, the CDR3 is TGTGCCAGCAGCGCGGGACAGGGGGCTGCGGTTGATACGCAGTATTTT. It yields the protein CASSAGQGAAVDTQYF.

CDR3 sequence: CASSQGLGGRTPYNEQFF. The DNA for the CDR3 is TGCGCCAGCAGCCAAGGGTTGGGCGGGAGGACCCCGTACAATGAGCAGTTCTTC. V gene TRBV4-1 combines with J gene TRBJ2-1, with 8 bases fitting TRBD2. Trimming at V came to 1 base and at J to 4 bases, leaving 12 bases not matched to a gene. The CDR3 runs 18 residues. Per the germline V gene, CDR1 is MGHRA and CDR2 is YSYEKL.

CDR3 DNA sequence: TGTGCCAGCAGTGGTGACAGGTCCTCCTACGAGCAGTACTTC. This translates into CASSGDRSSYEQYF. The J gene is TRBJ2-7, the V gene TRBV6-6; a weak D match, TRBD1 (6 bases). V gave up 5 bases and J gave up 0 bases, with 11 bases separating them. The germline V gene encodes CDR1 MNHNY and CDR2 SVGAGI (reference sequence). CDR3 length equals 14 residues.

V usage is TRBV7-2 and J usage is TRBJ2-3; 12 positions match TRBD2. Germline V CDR1 and CDR2: SGHTA, FQGNSA. The CDR3 has 14 amino acids. V trimming: 5 bases; J trimming: 6 bases; junction bases outside the gene matches: 3. CDR3 sequence: CASSPSGRVDTQYF. CDR3 in DNA: TGTGCCAGCAGCCCTAGCGGGAGGGTGGATACGCAGTATTTT.

The genes are TRBV2 and TRBJ2-3, with 8 bases lining up with TRBD1. The ends lost 6 bases at V and 6 bases at J; junction bases unmatched: 14. The CDR3 has 16 residues. The V gene's germline CDR1 is SNHLY and CDR2 FYNNEI. The chain's CDR3 is CASSGQGQSSADTQYF. The CDR3 DNA follows: TGTGCCAGCAGCGGACAGGGCCAGTCTTCGGCGGATACGCAGTATTTT.